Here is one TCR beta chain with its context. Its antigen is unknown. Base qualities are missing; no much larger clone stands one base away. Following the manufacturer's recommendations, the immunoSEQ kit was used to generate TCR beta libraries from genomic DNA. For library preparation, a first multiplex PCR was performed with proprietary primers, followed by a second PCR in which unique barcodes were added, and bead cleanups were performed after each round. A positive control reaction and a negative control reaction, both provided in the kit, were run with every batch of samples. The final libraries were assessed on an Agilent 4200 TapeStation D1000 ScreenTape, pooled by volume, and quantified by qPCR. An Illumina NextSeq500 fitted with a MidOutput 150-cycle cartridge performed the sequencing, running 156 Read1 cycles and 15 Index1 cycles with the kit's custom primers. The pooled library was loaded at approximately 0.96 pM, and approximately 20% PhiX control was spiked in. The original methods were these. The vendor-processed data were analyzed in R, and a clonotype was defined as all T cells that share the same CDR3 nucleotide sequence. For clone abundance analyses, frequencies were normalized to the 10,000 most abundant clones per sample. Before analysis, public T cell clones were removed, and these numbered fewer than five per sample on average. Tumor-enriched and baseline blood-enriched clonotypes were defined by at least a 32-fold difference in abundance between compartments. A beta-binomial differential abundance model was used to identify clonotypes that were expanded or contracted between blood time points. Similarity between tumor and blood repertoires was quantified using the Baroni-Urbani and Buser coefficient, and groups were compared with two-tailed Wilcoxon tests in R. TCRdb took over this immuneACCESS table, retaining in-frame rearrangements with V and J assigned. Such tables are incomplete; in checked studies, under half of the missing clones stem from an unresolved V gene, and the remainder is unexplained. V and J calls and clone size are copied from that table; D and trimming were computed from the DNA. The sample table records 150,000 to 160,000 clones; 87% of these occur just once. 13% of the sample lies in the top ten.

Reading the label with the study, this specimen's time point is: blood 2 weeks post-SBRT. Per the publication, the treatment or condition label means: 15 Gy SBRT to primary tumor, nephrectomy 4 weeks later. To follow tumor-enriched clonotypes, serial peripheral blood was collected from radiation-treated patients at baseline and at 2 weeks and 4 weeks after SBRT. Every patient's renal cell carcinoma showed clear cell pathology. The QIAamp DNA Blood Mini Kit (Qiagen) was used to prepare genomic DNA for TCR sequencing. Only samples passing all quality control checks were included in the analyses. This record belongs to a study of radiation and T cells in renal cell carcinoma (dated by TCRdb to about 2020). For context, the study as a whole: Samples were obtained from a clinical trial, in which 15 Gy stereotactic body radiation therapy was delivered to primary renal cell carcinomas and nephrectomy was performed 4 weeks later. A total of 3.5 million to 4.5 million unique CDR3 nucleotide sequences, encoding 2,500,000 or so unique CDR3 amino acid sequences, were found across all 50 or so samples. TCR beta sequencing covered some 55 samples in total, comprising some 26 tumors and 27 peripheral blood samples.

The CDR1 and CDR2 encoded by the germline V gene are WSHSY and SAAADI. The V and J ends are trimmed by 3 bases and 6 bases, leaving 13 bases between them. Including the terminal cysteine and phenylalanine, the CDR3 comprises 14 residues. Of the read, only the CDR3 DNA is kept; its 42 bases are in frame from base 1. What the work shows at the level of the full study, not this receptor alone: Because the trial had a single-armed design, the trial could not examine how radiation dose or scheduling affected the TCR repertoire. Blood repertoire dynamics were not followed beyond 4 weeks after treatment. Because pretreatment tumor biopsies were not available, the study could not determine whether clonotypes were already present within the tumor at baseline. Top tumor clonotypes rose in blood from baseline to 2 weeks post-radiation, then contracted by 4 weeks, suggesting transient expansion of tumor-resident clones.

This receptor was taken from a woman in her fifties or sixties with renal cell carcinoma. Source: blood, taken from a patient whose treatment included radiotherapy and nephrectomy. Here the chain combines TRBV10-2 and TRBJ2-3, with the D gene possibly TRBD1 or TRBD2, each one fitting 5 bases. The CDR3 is CASSEVTEGDTQYF. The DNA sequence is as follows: TGCGCCAGCAGTGAAGTCACAGAGGGGGATACGCAGTATTTT.